This T cell receptor beta chain derives from a study of blood T cells in healthy people across ages. This clonotype was seen a handful of times. Trimming took off 1 base at V and 4 bases at J, with 16 bases between the two ends. The germline V gene encodes CDR1 MGHDK and CDR2 SYGVNS. The CDR3 is 16 amino acids. There were healthy Caucasian individuals from Russia, aged about 6 to 90, serving as donors. Alongside a J-beta primer mix, a sample-barcoded 5' primer served in a second PCR lasting 7 to 11 cycles. TCRdb processed the 5' RACE reads anew with MiXCR; each CDR3 protein has one entry. The repertoire has 600,000 to 900,000 distinct CDR3 sequences, approximately 24% of them found once; the top ten carry approximately 2.9%. The data also belong to a second study, concerning T cells of mothers and their children.

The sequenced material came from blood. The clonotype was recovered from a boy aged 5-17 years in good health. The chain recombines TRBV25-1 with TRBJ1-1; tentatively, D is TRBD1 (5 bases). The CDR3 sequence is CASSEWGSRRGTEAFF. The CDR3 region has the DNA TGTGCCAGCAGTGAATGGGGCAGCCGGAGGGGCACTGAAGCTTTCTTT.